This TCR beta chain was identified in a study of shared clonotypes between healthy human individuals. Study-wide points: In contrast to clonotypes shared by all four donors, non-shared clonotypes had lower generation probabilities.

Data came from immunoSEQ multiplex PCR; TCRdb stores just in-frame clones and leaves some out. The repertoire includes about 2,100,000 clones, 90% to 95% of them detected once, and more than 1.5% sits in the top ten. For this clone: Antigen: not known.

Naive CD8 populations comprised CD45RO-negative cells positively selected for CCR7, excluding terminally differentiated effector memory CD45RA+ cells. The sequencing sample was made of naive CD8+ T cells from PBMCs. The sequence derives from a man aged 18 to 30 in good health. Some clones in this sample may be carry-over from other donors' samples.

This chain's CDR3 is CASSPRGGGNEQFF. In DNA form, the CDR3 reads TGTGCCAGCAGTCCCCGGGGAGGGGGCAATGAGCAGTTCTTC. The chain uses TRBV28 and TRBJ2-1, with D possibly being TRBD2 (7 bases). CDR1 is MDHEN and CDR2 is SYDVKM in the germline V gene. Trimming took off 5 bases at V and 6 bases at J, with 14 bases between the two ends. The CDR3 extends over 14 amino acids.